The clone carrying this TCR beta chain was found many times. Antigen: not known. Ophthalmopathy patients had Clinical Activity Score at least 3, NOSPECS grade at least 4, duration under 3 months. TCR beta CDR3 sequences were amplified from RNA transcripts. First-round RT-PCR with HTBI primers amplified the TCR CDR3 region. One entry per CDR3 protein, called by TCRdb with MiXCR from the multiplex PCR reads. The sample records around 600,000 distinct CDR3 sequences, 12% to 15% being singletons. These data are taken from a study of T cells in Graves' hyperthyroidism and ophthalmopathy. General study points: Most thyroid clonotypes with frequency above 0.001 were detected in blood.

The clonotype comes from a woman between 18 and 30 years old with Graves' ophthalmopathy. Sequenced input: blood.

The CDR3 DNA reads TGTGCCAGCAGTTTCCGTCTCTATGGGGCGTCGGTGATGAACACTGAAGCTTTCTTT. It yields the protein CASSFRLYGASVMNTEAFF. V gene TRBV7-9 combines with J gene TRBJ1-1, with a weak D call TRBD1 (5 bases). The CDR3 runs 19 residues. V was shortened by 6 bases and J by 0 bases, with 26 bases between the two germline ends. Germline CDR1 reads SEHNR; CDR2 reads FQNEAQ (reference sequence).